Listed here are 3 T cell receptor beta chains from one sample, sequenced in a study of control samples from healthy donors and cancer patients. The assay was immunoSEQ multiplex PCR, and TCRdb's table has in-frame clones only and misses some. The sample carries over 80,000 clones, 91% recorded once. Material for sequencing was blood. These receptors were collected from a young man in good health.

The gene calls are TRBV5-4 and TRBJ1-1; TRBD1 might be the D (5 bases). V lost 0 bases to trimming and J lost 3 bases, with 12 bases between them. Germline V gene lookup returns CDR1 SGHNT and CDR2 YYREEE (reference sequence). The CDR3 has 15 residues. The CDR3 protein is CASSLGPGRDTEAFF. The CDR3 nucleotides read TGTGCCAGCAGCTTGGGCCCGGGGCGCGACACTGAAGCTTTCTTT. The complete variable domain, with remaining parts taken from reference TRBV5-4 and TRBJ1-1, reads ETGVTQSPTHLIKTRGQQVTLRCSSQSGHNTVSWYQQALGQGPQFIFQYYREEENGRGNFPPRFSGLQFPNYSSELNVNALELDDSALYLCASSLGPGRDTEAFFGQGTRLTVV.

DNA for the CDR3: TGTGCCAGTAGTTCCCGGGACAGGGGGCGTAATCAGCCCCAGCATTTT. Its translation is CASSSRDRGRNQPQHF. The chain combines TRBV19 with TRBJ1-5, with TRBD1 identical over 12 bases. Germline values: CDR1 LNHDA, CDR2 SQIVND (reference sequence). This CDR3 has 16 amino acids. The V segment lost 5 bases and the J segment 4 bases; nucleotides outside the gene matches: 6.

CDR3 loop: CASSEEAVPNYGYTF. As DNA, the CDR3 is TGTGCCAGTAGTGAGGAGGCCGTACCTAACTATGGCTACACCTTC. The chain recombines TRBV19 with TRBJ1-2; D unresolved. Germline V lookup: CDR1 LNHDA, CDR2 SQIVND (reference sequence). The V end lost 5 bases, the J end lost 0 bases, and 13 bases lay between the germline ends. The CDR3 runs to 15 residues. Together with reference TRBV19 and TRBJ1-2, the CDR3 gives the full variable domain: DGGITQSPKYLFRKEGQNVTLSCEQNLNHDAMYWYRQDPGQGLRLIYYSQIVNDFQKGDIAEGYSVSREKKESFPLTVTSAQKNPTAFYLCASSEEAVPNYGYTFGSGTRLTVV.